This T cell receptor (beta chain) comes out of a study of cytomegalovirus exposure and HLA in healthy donors. Study results and caveats: Rarity marked most TCR sequences, yet some public TCRs occurred in many donors. Reports indicated that the classifier achieved high specificity and sensitivity in diagnosing cytomegalovirus status.

Germline V gene sequence: CDR1 MDHEN, CDR2 SYDVKM. CDR3 size: 14 residues. Between the trimmed V and J ends, which lost 8 bases and 0 bases, there was a span of 11 bases. Note on this clone: The antigen is not known.

The repertoire was sequenced with immunoSEQ multiplex PCR; TCRdb's copy has only in-frame clones and lacks some. The sample shows approximately 70,000 clones, roughly 92% of them seen only once. V usage is TRBV28 and J usage is TRBJ1-5; TRBD1 might be the D (6 bases). The sequenced material came from PBMCs. The clonotype originates from a young woman in good health and CMV-seronegative. The CDR3 DNA reads as TGTGCCAGCGACAGGTCTTATAGCAATCAGCCCCAGCATTTT. Translating it yields CASDRSYSNQPQHF.